This TCR beta chain was profiled in a study of identical twins. This CDR3 region has 12 residues. With V trimmed by 6 bases and J by 6 bases, 8 bases remained unmatched. In germline, CDR1 is DFQATT, CDR2 SNEGSKA (reference sequence). From the 5' RACE reads, TCRdb called clonotypes with MiXCR, one entry per CDR3 protein. The table has roughly 500,000 distinct CDR3 sequences, under 25% seen once; the top ten hold under 0.95%. This sample was also put to use in a study of T cells expressing NK-cell markers.

The rearrangement joins TRBV20-1 to TRBJ2-7; 7 positions agree with TRBD1. This TCR came from a young woman in good health. The specimen was CD4+ T cells sorted from blood. The CDR3 sequence: CSASYRGSEQYF. CDR3 DNA sequence: TGCAGTGCCAGCTACAGGGGTTCCGAGCAGTACTTC.